This T cell receptor beta chain was recorded in a study of response to subunit inactivated influenza vaccine. Whole-study results and caveats: Authors suggested seasonal influenza vaccinations each recruit few new T cells.

TCRdb redid the calling of the RT-PCR reads with MiXCR, one entry per CDR3 protein. This table has over 800,000 distinct CDR3 sequences, around 21% appearing once. The CDR3 spans 15 residues. V shed 5 bases, J shed 5 bases, and the junction held 10 bases outside the gene matches. Germline V gene sequence: CDR1 MNHEY, CDR2 SMNVEV (reference sequence). The sample holds a few counts of this clonotype. No antigen is known for it. The receptor was isolated from a man aged 50 to 59 who received an inactivated influenza vaccine. The V gene is TRBV27, the J gene TRBJ2-3; 7 bases align to TRBD1. The specimen comprised PBMCs from blood, sampled less than 6 days after vaccination. CDR3 residues: CASSLRDREGDTQYF. In nucleotides, the CDR3 is TGTGCCAGCAGTCTCCGGGACAGAGAAGGAGATACGCAGTATTTT.